Below are 26 T cell receptor beta chains sequenced from a single sample in a study of T cell repertoires in cytomegalovirus infection. Their target antigens are unknown. One entry per CDR3 protein, called by TCRdb with MiXCR from the reads. The sample shows 700,000 to 850,000 distinct CDR3 sequences, 32% of them seen only once. Here the sequenced sample was cultured CD8+ T cells from PBMCs, taken from culture after CMV antigen stimulation. Every receptor here comes from a human donor in good health (CMV status not recorded). Some clones in this sample may be carry-over from other donors' samples.

V gene TRBV7-6 combines with J gene TRBJ1-4, with D unresolved. The V gene lost 5 bases and the J gene lost 0 bases, with 10 bases spanning the gap. Germline lookup yields CDR1 SGHVS and CDR2 FNYEAQ. The CDR3 sequence is 15 residues long. As DNA, the CDR3 is TGTGCCAGCAGCGGCGACGGAGCAACTAATGAAAAACTGTTTTTT. Translation: CASSGDGATNEKLFF.

The chain couples TRBV19 to TRBJ2-3; TRBD1 is a possible D gene (6 bases). This CDR3 is built from 15 residues. Germline lookup yields CDR1 LNHDA and CDR2 SQIVND (reference sequence). The V gene lost 7 bases and the J gene lost 8 bases, with 22 bases spanning the gap. The chain's CDR3 is CASKVQGLRAATQYF. In DNA, the CDR3 is TGTGCCAGTAAGGTTCAGGGGCTGAGGGCAGCTACGCAGTATTTT.

V and J are TRBV7-9 and TRBJ2-7; tentative D call: TRBD1 (6 bases). V shed 3 bases and J shed 3 bases, with 21 bases lying between them. This CDR3 is built from 17 residues. The germline CDR1 and CDR2 sequences are SEHNR and FQNEAQ (reference sequence). CDR3 amino acids: CASSFHRRQADDYEQYF. The CDR3 DNA reads as TGTGCCAGCAGCTTTCACAGACGACAGGCCGATGACTACGAGCAGTACTTC.

The V gene is TRBV7-6, the J gene TRBJ2-1; D ambiguous. The CDR3 covers 15 residues. The ends were cut back, 1 base at V and 7 bases at J, with 14 bases in the middle. Germline lookup yields CDR1 SGHVS and CDR2 FNYEAQ. The CDR3, as DNA: TGTGCCAGCAGCTTAGTGGGAAGAGGAAGGAATGAGCAGTTCTTC. This translates into CASSLVGRGRNEQFF.

The chain employs TRBV4-1 and TRBJ2-3, with D possibly TRBD2 on 5 matching bases. Per germline, CDR1 MGHRA and CDR2 YSYEKL. Between the trimmed V and J ends, which lost 0 bases and 3 bases, there was a span of 10 bases. The CDR3 contains 15 residues. The CDR3 DNA reads TGCGCCAGCAGCCAAGATCCTAGCTATACAGATACGCAGTATTTT. The encoded protein is CASSQDPSYTDTQYF.

Ten or more counts support this clonotype. The chain recombines TRBV6-5 with TRBJ1-1; D might be TRBD1 (5 bases). CDR3 size: 13 residues. Trimming removed 2 bases from V and 4 bases from J, with 8 bases in between. CDR1 is MNHEY and CDR2 is SVGAGI in the germline V gene. The DNA for the CDR3 is TGTGCCAGCAGTTACGGGGGGAGCACTGAAGCTTTCTTT. It encodes CASSYGGSTEAFF.

With respect to this clonotype: The junction differs from germline at one of its ends, possibly a read error. The V and J genes are TRBV20-1 and TRBJ2-1; 9 bases are shared with TRBD2. The CDR3 runs to 15 residues. Germline loops: CDR1 DFQATT, CDR2 SNEGSKA (reference sequence). CDR3 region: CSAGEGKRGDNEQFF. The CDR3 DNA reads TGCAGTGCTGGAGAAGGAAAGCGGGGGGACAATGAGCAGTTCTTC.

The table lists this clonotype with a few counts. The chain combines TRBV7-8 with TRBJ2-7; 7 positions match TRBD1. The CDR3 totals 15 residues. CDR1 and CDR2 (germline): SGHVS, FQNEAQ. V shed 5 bases and J 6 bases; nucleotides not matched to a gene: 13. In DNA, the CDR3 is TGTGCCAGCAGCCTTGGACCGGACAGGCCTCTCGAGCAGTACGTC. It yields the protein CASSLGPDRPLEQYV.

A single count supports this clonotype. V and J are TRBV27 and TRBJ1-2, with 10 nucleotides matching TRBD1. CDR1 and CDR2 from the germline V gene are MNHEY and SMNVEV (reference sequence). This CDR3 comprises 15 residues. V was clipped by 4 bases and J by 7 bases; unmatched bases: 9. As DNA, the CDR3 is TGTGCCAGCAGTTCCTCGACAGGGGGCTGGGTTGGCTACACCTTC. Translating gives CASSSSTGGWVGYTF.

This clonotype has a handful of counts. CDR3: CASRQGFPGNTIYF. CDR3 DNA: TGTGCCAGCAGACAGGGTTTCCCTGGAAACACCATATATTTT. V and J are TRBV12-3 or TRBV12-4 and TRBJ1-3, with D tentatively TRBD1 (6 bases). Trimming removed 6 bases from V and 2 bases from J, with 11 bases in between. This CDR3 spans 14 amino acids.

This clonotype was seen at least ten times. The rearrangement links TRBV7-9 to TRBJ2-1; 10 bases match TRBD1. From germline, CDR1 is SEHNR and CDR2 FQNEAQ (reference sequence). The CDR3 length is 17 residues. The V gene end was trimmed by 7 bases and the J gene end by 7 bases; junction bases not matched to a gene: 16. The CDR3 loop is CASTIPGQGSTGNEQFF. The CDR3 DNA is TGTGCCAGCACCATACCGGGACAGGGGTCCACCGGGAATGAGCAGTTCTTC.

In this sample, this clonotype turned up a few times. V is TRBV5-4 and J is TRBJ2-2, with 7 bases lining up with TRBD2. After removal of 4 bases from V and 5 bases from J, the junction contained 11 bases not matched to a gene. From germline, CDR1 is SGHNT and CDR2 YYREEE (reference sequence). The CDR3 is made up of 16 amino acids. The CDR3 loop reads CASSPPGGRGTGELFF. Here the CDR3 DNA reads TGTGCCAGCAGCCCCCCGGGGGGAAGGGGTACCGGGGAGCTGTTTTTT.

This chain connects TRBV4-2 to TRBJ1-1; D is unclear. The CDR3 sequence is 12 residues long. Germline V gene sequence: CDR1 LGHNA, CDR2 YNFKEQ. The V gene lost 8 bases and the J gene lost 5 bases, with 12 bases spanning the gap. In nucleotides, the CDR3 is TGTGCCAGCCTCGACGGCAGAACTGAAGCTTTCTTT. It codes for CASLDGRTEAFF.

This sequence joins TRBV5-1 and TRBJ2-1, with a weak D call TRBD2 (6 bases). This CDR3 is 14 amino acids long. V gave up 0 bases and J gave up 4 bases, with 8 bases separating them. Germline V gene sequence: CDR1 SGHRS, CDR2 YFSETQ. The CDR3 here is CASSLGGMYNEQFF. In DNA form, the CDR3 reads TGCGCCAGCAGCTTGGGCGGGATGTACAATGAGCAGTTCTTC.

This chain links TRBV6-2 or TRBV6-3 with TRBJ2-1, with 12 bases fitting TRBD2. The V segment lost 7 bases and the J segment 0 bases; nucleotides outside the gene matches: 16. The CDR3 covers 20 residues. Germline V CDR1 and CDR2: MNHEY, SVGEGT. CDR3 region: CASTPYGLAGGESSYNEQFF. CDR3 DNA sequence: TGTGCCAGCACCCCTTACGGGCTAGCGGGGGGGGAGAGCTCCTACAATGAGCAGTTCTTC.

A few counts support this clonotype. This chain joins TRBV27 and TRBJ2-4; 10 bases are shared with TRBD1. The CDR3 covers 15 residues. Germline values: CDR1 MNHEY, CDR2 SMNVEV (reference sequence). The J segment lost 6 bases and the V segment lost 5 bases, leaving 7 bases of the junction unmatched. CDR3 loop: CASSPGQGFRNIQYF. Written as DNA, the CDR3 is TGTGCCAGCAGTCCGGGACAGGGGTTCCGAAACATTCAGTACTTC.

The sample holds a few counts of this clonotype. The chain links TRBV7-9 to TRBJ2-1; D is undetermined. Trimming took 4 bases from V and 2 from J, leaving 15 bases between them. Germline-derived CDR1 and CDR2 are SEHNR and FQNEAQ (reference sequence). This CDR3 comprises 16 residues. CDR3 region: CASSSGPTGPYNEQFF. In DNA, the CDR3 is TGTGCCAGCAGCTCTGGTCCGACGGGTCCCTACAATGAGCAGTTCTTC.

The chain links TRBV20-1 to TRBJ2-1; 7 bases fit TRBD1. Trimming removed 6 bases from V and 4 bases from J; junction bases left unmatched: 9. This CDR3 has 14 amino acids. Looked up from germline, CDR1 is DFQATT and CDR2 is SNEGSKA (reference sequence). CDR3 DNA: TGCAGTGCCGACCGGGACAGCCGGTACAATGAGCAGTTCTTC. This encodes CSADRDSRYNEQFF.

This rearrangement joins TRBV4-1 to TRBJ2-7; D assignment may be TRBD1 or TRBD2 (5 bases each). This CDR3 has 16 amino acids. V was cut by 0 bases and J by 1 base, with 13 bases left in between. The germline gives CDR1 MGHRA, CDR2 YSYEKL. In nucleotides, the CDR3 is TGCGCCAGCAGCCAAGATGACAGCGGTGGTTCCTACGAGCAGTACGTC. Translation gives CASSQDDSGGSYEQYV.

There are a few counts of this clonotype. The rearrangement links TRBV7-9 to TRBJ1-3; TRBD1 is a possible D gene (5 bases). Germline-derived CDR1 and CDR2 are SEHNR and FQNEAQ (reference sequence). V was pared by 1 base and J by 0 bases, with 13 bases between. The CDR3 spans 17 residues. CDR3 sequence reads: CASSLGVGQTSGNTIYF. In nucleotides, the CDR3 is TGTGCCAGCAGCTTAGGGGTGGGGCAAACCTCTGGAAACACCATATATTTT.

This clonotype was counted only a few times. The CDR3 spells CASSFFRGGANQPQHF. The CDR3 DNA reads as TGTGCCAGCAGTTTCTTCAGGGGGGGGGCCAATCAGCCCCAGCATTTT. The J gene is TRBJ1-5, the V gene TRBV12-3 or TRBV12-4; 7 nucleotides match TRBD1. CDR3 length: 16 amino acids. V lost 3 bases and J lost 3; bases outside the gene matches: 8.

This clonotype was counted many times. The chain has TRBV7-2 and TRBJ2-1; TRBD2 aligns across 7 bases. The V gene end was trimmed by 5 bases and the J gene end by 3 bases; junction bases not matched to a gene: 4. This CDR3 is 14 amino acids long. CDR1 SGHTA and CDR2 FQGNSA come from the germline V gene. CDR3 amino acids: CASSRGGGYNEQFF. CDR3 coding DNA: TGTGCCAGCAGCCGAGGCGGGGGCTACAATGAGCAGTTCTTC.

The chain joins TRBV7-9 to TRBJ1-5; TRBD1 might be the D (5 bases). The CDR3 extends over 16 amino acids. Germline loops: CDR1 SEHNR, CDR2 FQNEAQ (reference sequence). The V gene lost 5 bases and the J gene lost 5 bases, with 19 bases spanning the gap. CDR3 in amino acids: CASSPAGAEPHQPQHF. The CDR3 bases are TGTGCCAGCAGCCCGGCCGGGGCCGAACCCCATCAGCCCCAGCATTTT.

CDR3 sequence: CASSYSIGKAGGPKNIQYF. CDR3 coding DNA: TGTGCCAGCAGTTACTCGATAGGGAAAGCGGGGGGGCCCAAAAACATTCAGTACTTC. The chain carries TRBV6-5 and TRBJ2-4; 10 bases fit TRBD2. Per the germline V gene, CDR1 is MNHEY and CDR2 is SVGAGI. J gave up 2 bases and V 0 bases, and 10 bases lay outside the gene matches. This CDR3 is built from 19 residues.

This rearrangement joins TRBV12-3 or TRBV12-4 to TRBJ2-4; D possibly corresponds to TRBD1 (6 bases). The CDR3 has 17 amino acids. V gave up 2 bases and J gave up 9 bases, with 23 bases separating them. The CDR3 DNA reads as TGTGCCAGCAGTTTAATTGCACACGGCACAGGGTCGGGCATTCAGTACTTC. As protein: CASSLIAHGTGSGIQYF.

This rearrangement joins TRBV6-6 to TRBJ1-2, with D perhaps TRBD1 (5 bases). V was shortened by 0 bases and J by 6 bases, with 11 bases between the two germline ends. The CDR3 consists of 14 residues. Germline V gene lookup returns CDR1 MNHNY and CDR2 SVGAGI (reference sequence). The CDR3 sequence is CASSYSRREDGYTF. CDR3 DNA sequence: TGTGCCAGCAGTTACTCTCGCAGGGAGGATGGCTACACCTTC.